The text below deals with one T cell receptor beta chain. This record comes from a study of blood T cell repertoires in COVID-19. This CDR3 comprises 13 residues. V lost 4 bases, J lost 2 bases, and 6 bases lay in between. Clones were sequenced by immunoSEQ multiplex PCR, and TCRdb holds only the in-frame ones, with some missing. This sample has some 200,000 clones; 75% to 90% occur once, and the top ten carry about 4%. The source is a woman between 40 and 55 years old with acute COVID-19. Sequencing input: PBMCs or T cells enriched from blood (not recorded which). The V call is TRBV12-3 or TRBV12-4, the J call TRBJ1-5, with no clear D. The CDR3 here is CASSWSGNQPQHF. The CDR3 region has the DNA TGTGCCAGCAGTTGGTCGGGCAATCAGCCCCAGCATTTT.